This TCR beta chain was obtained from a study of OX40 agonist ivuxolimab in advanced cancers. Study-level background: At 0.01 to 10 mg/kg, ivuxolimab was administered intravenously to patients every 2 weeks. Averaging roughly 60 years in age, with a range of roughly 20 to 90, the cohort was about 86% male.

Note on this clone: Antigen unknown.

Patients were excluded for autoimmune disease history or systemic immunosuppression. Study-wide findings and caveats: The antigen specificity of the peripheral T cells (those that were expanded) was not determined.

Libraries were prepared by immunoSEQ multiplex PCR; TCRdb keeps only in-frame clonotypes and omits some of them. The table includes roughly 81,000 clones, about 93% detected once. The sequences come from CD4+ or CD8+ T cells sorted from blood, collected in a trial of the OX40 agonist ivuxolimab. This TCR came from an adult with an advanced solid tumor such as melanoma, head and neck, liver or kidney cancer.

The CDR3 bases are TGTGCCAGCAGCTTCAGGACTAGCGGGGACCAAGAGACCCAGTACTTC. This gives the protein CASSFRTSGDQETQYF. The rearrangement uses TRBV5-5 and TRBJ2-5; 12 bases map to TRBD2. CDR1 and CDR2 (germline): SGHKS, YYEKEE (reference sequence). The CDR3 totals 16 residues. Germline trimming cut 2 bases from V and 0 bases from J; bases unmatched to any gene: 2.